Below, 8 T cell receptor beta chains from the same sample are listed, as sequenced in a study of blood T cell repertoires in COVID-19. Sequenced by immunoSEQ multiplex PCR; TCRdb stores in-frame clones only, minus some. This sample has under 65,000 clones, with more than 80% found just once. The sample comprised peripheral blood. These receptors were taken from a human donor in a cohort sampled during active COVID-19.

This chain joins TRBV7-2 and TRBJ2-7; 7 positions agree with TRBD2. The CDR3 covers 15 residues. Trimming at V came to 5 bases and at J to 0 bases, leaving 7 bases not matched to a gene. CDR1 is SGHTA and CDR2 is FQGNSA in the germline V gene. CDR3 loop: CASSPGGPSSYEQYF. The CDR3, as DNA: TGTGCCAGCAGCCCGGGGGGTCCTAGCTCCTACGAGCAGTACTTC.

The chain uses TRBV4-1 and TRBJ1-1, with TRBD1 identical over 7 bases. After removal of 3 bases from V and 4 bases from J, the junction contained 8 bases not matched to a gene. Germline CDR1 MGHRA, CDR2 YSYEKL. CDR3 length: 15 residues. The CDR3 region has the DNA TGCGCCAGCAGCCATCAAGACAGGGAAGGCACTGAAGCTTTCTTT. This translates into CASSHQDREGTEAFF.

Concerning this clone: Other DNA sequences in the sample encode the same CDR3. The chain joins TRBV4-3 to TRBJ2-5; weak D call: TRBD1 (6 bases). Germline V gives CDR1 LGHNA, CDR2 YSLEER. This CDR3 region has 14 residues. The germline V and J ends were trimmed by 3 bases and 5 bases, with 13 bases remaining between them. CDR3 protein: CASSQDTGKETQYF. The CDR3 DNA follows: TGCGCCAGCAGCCAGGACACAGGGAAGGAGACCCAGTACTTC.

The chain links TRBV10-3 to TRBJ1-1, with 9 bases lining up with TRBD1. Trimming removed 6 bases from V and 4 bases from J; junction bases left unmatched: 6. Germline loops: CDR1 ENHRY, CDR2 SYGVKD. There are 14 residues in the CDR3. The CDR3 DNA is TGTGCCATCAGGGGACAGGGACTGAGCACTGAAGCTTTCTTT. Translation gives CAIRGQGLSTEAFF.

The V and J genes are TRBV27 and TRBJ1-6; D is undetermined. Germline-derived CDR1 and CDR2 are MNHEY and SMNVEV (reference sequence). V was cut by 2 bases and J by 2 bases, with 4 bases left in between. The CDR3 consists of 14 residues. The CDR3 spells CASSLAAYNSPLHF. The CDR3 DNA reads TGTGCCAGCAGTTTAGCAGCCTATAATTCACCCCTCCACTTT.

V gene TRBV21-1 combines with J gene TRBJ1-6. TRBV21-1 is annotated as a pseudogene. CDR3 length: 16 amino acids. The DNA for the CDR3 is TGTGCCAGCAGCAAAAAGAGGAGCTCCTATAATTCACCCCTCCACTTT. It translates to CASSKKRSSYNSPLHF.

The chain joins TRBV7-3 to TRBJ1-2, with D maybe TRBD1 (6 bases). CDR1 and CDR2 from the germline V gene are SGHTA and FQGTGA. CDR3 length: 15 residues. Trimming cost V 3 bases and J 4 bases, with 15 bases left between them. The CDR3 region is CASSLTGPTSYGYTF. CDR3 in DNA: TGTGCCAGCAGCTTGACAGGTCCCACTAGCTATGGCTACACCTTC.

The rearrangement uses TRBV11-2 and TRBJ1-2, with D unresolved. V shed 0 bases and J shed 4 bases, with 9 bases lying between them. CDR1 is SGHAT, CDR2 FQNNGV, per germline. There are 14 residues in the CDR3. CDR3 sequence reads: CASSLESRFYGYTF. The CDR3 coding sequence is TGTGCCAGCAGCTTAGAGTCCAGGTTCTATGGCTACACCTTC.